These T cell receptor beta chains were read from a single sample in a study of neoadjuvant anti-PD-1 for oral cavity cancer. Assay used: immunoSEQ multiplex PCR; TCRdb lists only in-frame clones, some missing. The table has under 15,000 clones, around 66% seen once; the top ten hold 2.4%. The sample here was PBMCs, taken before nivolumab (anti-PD-1) treatment. The receptors here all came from a person aged 40 to 85 with oral cavity squamous cell carcinoma. The CDR3 runs from the conserved cysteine through the conserved F or W. The order of the fields is D gene, clone size, V gene, CDR3 protein. A D gene is named only where the DNA matches it firmly. Some rows mark clone size as missing; the rest say once, few, many or name a class of expanded clone.

.	.	TRBV5-6	CASSSAKMLRNSPLHF
TRBD2	.	TRBV2	CASLTSGGSFF
.	.	TRBV29-1	CSAPVGGFNYGYTF
TRBD1	.	TRBV5-1	CASSKRQGQSGTEAFF
.	.	TRBV6-5	CASRQGNEKLFF
TRBD2	.	TRBV2	CASSWGGVTDTQYF
TRBD1	.	TRBV7-8	CASSNRGGEKLFF
.	.	TRBV4-2	CASSQDVLQPKLFF
.	few	TRBV11-3	CASSLGNEQFF
TRBD1	few	TRBV19	CASSRRDREAEQYF
.	.	TRBV7-9	CASTPIGGTDEQFF
TRBD1	.	TRBV6-5	CASSSPGQQKYEQYF
.	.	TRBV2	CASSEVGSGNTIYF
TRBD2	.	TRBV9	CASSVVAGVTDTQYF
.	.	TRBV6-6	CASSYGGATEAFF
.	.	TRBV7-2	CASSLGDRRNTEAFF
.	.	TRBV5-1	CASSLHGGLSTEAFF
TRBD1	.	TRBV5-6	CASSPGTGATRTQFVQYF
.	.	TRBV2	CASSGRLGAETQYF
TRBD1	.	TRBV14	CASSPLRQGEAKNIQYF
.	.	TRBV2	CASRGFSGGNQPQHF
TRBD2	once	TRBV30	CAWRYPGLPYEQYF
TRBD1	.	TRBV15	CATSRTGQGSYTF
TRBD2	.	TRBV9	CASSVASGGGEQYF
.	once	TRBV7-8	CASSRYGDGYTF
TRBD1	.	TRBV14	CASSQAGTAPYEQYF
.	.	TRBV12-5	CASGLPPRDTEAFF
.	once	TRBV28	CASSSPQGTGSPLHF
.	once	TRBV20-1	CSAFRERGAFF
.	once	TRBV9	CASSPLPGELNEKLFF
.	.	TRBV7-2	CASSSLYEQYF
.	.	TRBV5-1	CASSLQWSSGANVLTF